This T cell receptor beta chain emerged from a study of cytomegalovirus exposure and HLA in healthy donors. Amplification used 60 Vbeta primers and 13 Jbeta primers. Measured with immunoSEQ multiplex PCR; TCRdb has only the in-frame clones, and not every one. The sample includes roughly 120,000 clones. This CDR3 is built from 14 residues. Germline CDR1 MNHEY, CDR2 SVGAGI. The trim removed 5 bases at V and 0 bases at J, leaving 4 bases unmatched. The origin of this receptor is a man under 40 in good health and CMV-seronegative. The rearrangement links TRBV6-5 to TRBJ2-7; 7 nucleotides line up with TRBD1. Sequencing was performed on PBMCs. This CDR3 reads CASSRQGGSYEQYF. CDR3 bases: TGTGCCAGCAGTCGACAGGGCGGCTCCTACGAGCAGTACTTC.